This T cell receptor (beta chain) is from a study of blood T cell repertoires in COVID-19. Looking at the study overall: Sites in the United States, Italy and Spain provided acute and convalescent COVID-19 samples. The cDNA or gDNA used as material had been derived from T cells, B-cell-depleted T cells, or PBMCs.

Authors' data handling: Scientists estimated how many nucleated cells there were by amplifying reference gene primers. Clones were read by immunoSEQ multiplex PCR, and TCRdb kept only the in-frame ones, dropping some. That table furnishes V, J and clone size, whereas the DNA furnished D and trimming. Of 100,000 to 120,000 clones listed, roughly four fifths are singletons. This CDR3 is 15 amino acids long. Germline CDR1 and CDR2: KGHSH and LQKENI. V was trimmed by 2 bases and J by 1 base, leaving 9 bases between them. Sequenced sample: peripheral blood. The chain has TRBV18 and TRBJ1-5; D is perhaps TRBD1 (5 bases). The sequence derives from a woman in her seventies with acute or convalescent COVID-19. This chain's CDR3 is CASSPGAGSNQPQHF. CDR3 nucleotide sequence: TGTGCCAGCTCACCAGGGGCCGGAAGCAATCAGCCCCAGCATTTT.